This T cell receptor beta chain was identified during a study of lung T cells in sarcoidosis with Löfgren's syndrome. CDR1 SQVTM and CDR2 ANQGSEA come from the germline V gene. Unmatched junction bases numbered 3, after V lost 7 bases and J lost 4 bases. CDR3 size: 13 residues. TCRdb reprocessed the reads with MiXCR, giving one entry per CDR3 protein. The sample shows about 2,200 distinct CDR3 sequences, 22% of them seen only once. General study findings and limits: Multiple Löfgren's syndrome patients reportedly shared TRAV12-1 and TRBV2 CDR3 motifs. TRAV12-1 preferentially paired with TRBV2, with homologous CDR3s.

This clonotype was counted many times. The antigen is unknown. This chain connects TRBV29-1 to TRBJ2-7, with 14 bases that match TRBD2. Sequencing was carried out using CD4+ T cells from bronchoalveolar lavage. This clonotype was obtained from a human donor with sarcoidosis (Löfgren's syndrome or another form), or a control subject (not recorded which). The CDR3 DNA follows: TGCAGCGGGAGACTAGCGGGAGGGTACGAGCAGTACTTC. This gives the protein CSGRLAGGYEQYF.